The next 31 T cell receptor beta chains were all read from a single sample in a study of shared T cell receptors in the human thymus. Clones were read by immunoSEQ multiplex PCR, and TCRdb kept only the in-frame ones, dropping some. The repertoire holds approximately 490,000 clones, with approximately 80% as singletons. Separately, the same data were catalogued under a study of human thymus T cells.

Input material: thymocytes. The receptors shown here come from a boy younger than two with a congenital heart defect.

The CDR3 DNA sequence: TGTGCCACCAGCCTAAACAGGGACGATAGCAATCAGCCCCAGCATTTT. This translates into CATSLNRDDSNQPQHF. The V gene is TRBV15, the J gene TRBJ1-5; D might be TRBD1 (6 bases). The V gene lost 5 bases and the J gene lost 0 bases, with 14 bases spanning the gap. Germline V gene sequence: CDR1 LNHNV, CDR2 YYDKDF (reference sequence). The CDR3 length is 16 residues. Full variable domain (rest looked up from reference TRBV15 and TRBJ1-5): DAMVIQNPRYQVTQFGKPVTLSCSQTLNHNVMYWYQQKSSQAPKLLFHYYDKDFNNEADTPDNFQSRRPNTSFCFLDIRSPGLGDTAMYLCATSLNRDDSNQPQHFGDGTRLSIL.

The chain has TRBV19 and TRBJ2-2, with TRBD1 matching over 9 bases. The CDR3 length is 15 residues. Germline CDR1 reads LNHDA; CDR2 reads SQIVND (reference sequence). V dropped 7 bases and J dropped 2; count of bases not matched to a gene: 5. CDR3 DNA sequence: TGTGCCAGTACCGGGACAGGGATTAACACCGGGGAGCTGTTTTTT. Encoded protein: CASTGTGINTGELFF.

The V gene is TRBV6-6, the J gene TRBJ2-3, with 8 bases identical to TRBD2. The CDR3 spans 16 residues. With V trimmed by 1 base and J by 7 bases, 10 bases remained unmatched. Germline lookup yields CDR1 MNHNY and CDR2 SVGAGI (reference sequence). CDR3 loop: CASSYYPEREWHTQYF. CDR3 in DNA: TGTGCCAGCAGTTACTACCCCGAGCGGGAGTGGCATACGCAGTATTTT.

V and J are TRBV5-1 and TRBJ2-7; TRBD1 aligns across 9 bases. The CDR3 is 17 amino acids. Germline V gene data show CDR1 as SGHRS and CDR2 as YFSETQ. V dropped 2 bases and J dropped 3; count of bases not matched to a gene: 12. CDR3 protein: CASSLGTGHTLRYEQYF. The CDR3 DNA sequence: TGCGCCAGCAGCTTAGGGACAGGGCACACCCTACGCTACGAGCAGTACTTC.

CDR3 in DNA: TGTGCCAGCCAAAAAACGGCGGGAGGAGGCTACGAGCAGTACTTC. It yields the protein CASQKTAGGGYEQYF. The rearrangement links TRBV2 to TRBJ2-5; TRBD2 agrees at 8 bases. Near its end, the DNA agrees better with TRBJ2-7, so the J call may be wrong. The CDR3 is 15 amino acids. CDR1 SNHLY and CDR2 FYNNEI come from the germline V gene.

The rearrangement links TRBV6-6 to TRBJ1-1, with a weak D call TRBD1 (6 bases). Per germline, CDR1 MNHNY and CDR2 SVGAGI (reference sequence). Trimming took 2 bases from V and 2 from J, leaving 15 bases between them. There are 16 residues in the CDR3. CDR3 sequence reads: CASSYGRGHANTEAFF. CDR3 DNA: TGTGCCAGCAGTTACGGGCGGGGGCATGCTAACACTGAAGCTTTCTTT.

CDR3 amino acids: CASSLPGQRVSGANVLTF. In DNA, the CDR3 is TGCGCCAGCAGCTTACCGGGACAGAGGGTCTCTGGGGCCAACGTCCTGACTTTC. The V call is TRBV5-1, the J call TRBJ2-6; 7 positions agree with TRBD1. The CDR3 is made up of 18 amino acids. Germline V gene data show CDR1 as SGHRS and CDR2 as YFSETQ. J gave up 0 bases and V 2 bases, and 8 bases lay outside the gene matches.

The chain carries TRBV27 and TRBJ1-2, with D possibly being TRBD1 (6 bases). This CDR3 is built from 13 residues. Germline-derived CDR1 and CDR2 are MNHEY and SMNVEV (reference sequence). V gave up 0 bases and J gave up 7 bases, with 9 bases separating them. CDR3 loop: CASSLSSQGGYTF. In nucleotides, the CDR3 is TGTGCCAGCAGTTTATCGTCACAGGGTGGCTACACCTTC.

This clone was seen only a few times. The rearrangement uses TRBV6-1 and TRBJ1-5; TRBD1 might be the D (6 bases). The CDR3 extends over 15 amino acids. Germline CDR1 and CDR2: MNHNS and SASEGT. V shed 6 bases and J shed 7 bases, with 19 bases lying between them. The CDR3 spells CASRILGGASQPQHF. CDR3 DNA sequence: TGTGCCAGCAGGATCCTGGGGGGGGCAAGCCAGCCCCAGCATTTT.

CDR3 in amino acids: CASSLSPGTGDYGYTF. The CDR3 DNA sequence: TGTGCCAGCAGCCTCTCCCCGGGGACAGGGGACTATGGCTACACCTTC. The gene calls are TRBV2 and TRBJ1-2; 10 bases are a match to TRBD1. The ends lost 6 bases at V and 3 bases at J; junction bases unmatched: 10. The CDR3 spans 16 residues. Germline V gene lookup returns CDR1 SNHLY and CDR2 FYNNEI. The variable domain in full, completed from reference TRBV2 and TRBJ1-2, reads EPEVTQTPSHQVTQMGQEVILRCVPISNHLYFYWYRQILGQKVEFLVSFYNNEISEKSEIFDDQFSVERPDGSNFTLKIRSTKLEDSAMYFCASSLSPGTGDYGYTFGSGTRLTVV.

This clone showed up just a few times. The chain has TRBV28 and TRBJ2-7; 8 bases map to TRBD1. Germline assignment: CDR1 MDHEN and CDR2 SYDVKM. V shed 4 bases, J shed 7 bases, and the junction held 9 bases outside the gene matches. The CDR3 is 14 residues long. DNA for the CDR3: TGTGCCAGCAGTTCCTCGGGACAGGATATAGAGCAGTACTTC. Protein product: CASSSSGQDIEQYF.

In nucleotides, the CDR3 is TGCAGCGTTGAAGATCTAGCGGGATTCTATGGCTACACCTTC. Its protein product is CSVEDLAGFYGYTF. The chain employs TRBV29-1 and TRBJ1-2; D is unresolved. V was trimmed by 0 bases and J by 4 bases, leaving 12 bases between them. The CDR3 is 14 residues long. Germline V lookup: CDR1 SQVTM, CDR2 ANQGSEA.

As for this clone: Other DNA sequences of this sample code for an identical CDR3. V usage is TRBV4-3 and J usage is TRBJ2-3, with 7 nucleotides matching TRBD2. The V gene's germline CDR1 is LGHNA and CDR2 YSLEER. The V segment lost 4 bases and the J segment 0 bases; nucleotides outside the gene matches: 4. This CDR3 is built from 15 residues. CDR3 loop: CASSPTSPSTDTQYF. The CDR3 DNA follows: TGCGCCAGCAGCCCGACTAGCCCGAGCACAGATACGCAGTATTTT.

This chain links TRBV7-2 with TRBJ1-1; 8 bases match TRBD1. The germline gives CDR1 SGHTA, CDR2 FQGNSA. The CDR3 loop spans 15 amino acids. V was clipped by 5 bases and J by 5 bases; unmatched bases: 10. CDR3 bases: TGTGCCAGCAGCACCCATCGACAGGGGAGGACTGAAGCTTTCTTT. Translation gives CASSTHRQGRTEAFF.

The V gene is TRBV5-4, the J gene TRBJ1-1; a weak D match, TRBD1 (6 bases). The V end lost 0 bases, the J end lost 5 bases, and 11 bases lay between the germline ends. The CDR3 loop spans 14 amino acids. The germline V gene has CDR1 SGHNT and CDR2 YYREEE (reference sequence). CDR3 residues: CASSLEGGRTEAFF. The CDR3 DNA reads as TGTGCCAGCAGCTTGGAGGGGGGGCGGACTGAAGCTTTCTTT.

The CDR3 nucleotides read TGTGCCAGCAGGACTGGTCGACAAGAGACCCAGTACTTC. This gives the protein CASRTGRQETQYF. The rearrangement uses TRBV19 and TRBJ2-5; D possibly corresponds to TRBD2 (5 bases). Germline CDR1 reads LNHDA; CDR2 reads SQIVND (reference sequence). The CDR3 length is 13 residues. V lost 9 bases and J 2 bases, leaving 13 bases between the germline ends.

The CDR3 loop is CASSLAGDPGQHNEQFF. In DNA form, the CDR3 reads TGTGCCAGCAGCTTAGCCGGAGACCCGGGACAGCACAATGAGCAGTTCTTC. This rearrangement joins TRBV7-6 to TRBJ2-1, with TRBD1 matching 7 bases. This CDR3 has 17 amino acids. CDR1 is SGHVS, CDR2 FNYEAQ, per germline. Trimming at V came to 0 bases and at J to 5 bases, leaving 10 bases not matched to a gene.

A note on this clone: This sample includes further DNA sequences coding for the same CDR3. The chain uses TRBV6-6 and TRBJ2-2, with 8 bases matching TRBD1. The CDR3 has 16 amino acids. With 2 bases clipped from V and 1 base from J, the junction kept 3 bases outside the gene matches. Germline CDR1 is MNHNY and CDR2 is SVGAGI (reference sequence). The CDR3: CASSYGTGWNTGELFF. The CDR3 region has the DNA TGTGCCAGCAGTTACGGGACAGGATGGAACACCGGGGAGCTGTTTTTT.

This clone was observed a handful of times. The chain couples TRBV14 to TRBJ1-4; tentatively, D is TRBD1 (6 bases). The CDR3 extends over 17 amino acids. Germline assignment: CDR1 SGHDN and CDR2 FVKESK. V lost 4 bases to trimming and J lost 10 bases, with 25 bases between them. As DNA, the CDR3 is TGTGCCAGCAGCCTCACCCCAGCGGGGGGCCGAACAGGAAAACTGTTTTTT. It translates to CASSLTPAGGRTGKLFF.

The chain joins TRBV27 to TRBJ2-7, with a weak D call TRBD1 (5 bases). Trimming took off 2 bases at V and 3 bases at J, with 11 bases between the two ends. Germline CDR1 MNHEY, CDR2 SMNVEV (reference sequence). This CDR3 contains 14 residues. CDR3 DNA sequence: TGTGCCAGCAGTTTAAGCAGGGATAACTACGAGCAGTACTTC. The encoded protein is CASSLSRDNYEQYF.

The gene calls are TRBV2 and TRBJ1-1; 10 bases map to TRBD1. With V trimmed by 0 bases and J by 4 bases, 2 bases remained unmatched. The CDR3 is 15 amino acids. Germline V gene data show CDR1 as SNHLY and CDR2 as FYNNEI. CDR3 residues: CASSEAGQGGTEAFF. Written as DNA, the CDR3 is TGTGCCAGCAGTGAAGCCGGACAGGGGGGCACTGAAGCTTTCTTT. The full variable domain, with the rest looked up from reference TRBV2 and TRBJ1-1, is EPEVTQTPSHQVTQMGQEVILRCVPISNHLYFYWYRQILGQKVEFLVSFYNNEISEKSEIFDDQFSVERPDGSNFTLKIRSTKLEDSAMYFCASSEAGQGGTEAFFGQGTRLTVV.

The J gene is TRBJ2-3, the V gene TRBV14; TRBD1 aligns across 10 bases. This CDR3 region has 16 residues. Germline loops: CDR1 SGHDN, CDR2 FVKESK. Germline trimming cut 5 bases from V and 5 bases from J; bases unmatched to any gene: 10. The CDR3 sequence is CASSNGQGEDKDTQYF. As DNA, the CDR3 is TGTGCCAGCAGCAACGGACAGGGGGAGGATAAAGATACGCAGTATTTT.

This rearrangement joins TRBV28 to TRBJ1-4; no clear D gene. Per germline, CDR1 MDHEN and CDR2 SYDVKM. The CDR3 spans 14 residues. The ends were cut back, 4 bases at V and 4 bases at J, with 10 bases in the middle. The CDR3 spells CASSSNRDNEKLFF. The CDR3, as DNA: TGTGCCAGCAGTTCGAACCGCGATAATGAAAAACTGTTTTTT.

The rearrangement joins TRBV19 to TRBJ1-4; TRBD1 might be the D (6 bases). V gave up 5 bases and J gave up 8 bases, with 15 bases separating them. This CDR3 region has 14 residues. The germline V gene encodes CDR1 LNHDA and CDR2 SQIVND (reference sequence). The CDR3 DNA is TGTGCCAGTAGTGCCTCCGGGGGGCGGGAAAAACTGTTTTTT. Encoded protein: CASSASGGREKLFF.

The CDR3 spells CSVGLAGPPGQYNEQFF. The CDR3 DNA sequence: TGCAGCGTTGGCCTAGCGGGGCCGCCCGGACAATACAATGAGCAGTTCTTC. V and J are TRBV29-1 and TRBJ2-1; TRBD2 matches 9 bases. This CDR3 is built from 17 residues. Per the germline V gene, CDR1 is SQVTM and CDR2 is ANQGSEA. Trimming cost V 4 bases and J 4 bases; bases outside gene matches: 14.

The rearrangement joins TRBV29-1 to TRBJ2-5, with 9 bases identical to TRBD1. The ends lost 4 bases at V and 4 bases at J; junction bases unmatched: 4. CDR1 is SQVTM, CDR2 ANQGSEA, per germline. The CDR3 sequence is 13 residues long. Here the CDR3 DNA reads TGCAGCGTTGCGACAGGGGGGGGAGAGACCCAGTACTTC. Protein product: CSVATGGGETQYF.

A single count supports this clone. The V call is TRBV7-6, the J call TRBJ2-1, with 7 bases matching TRBD2. CDR1 SGHVS and CDR2 FNYEAQ come from the germline V gene. This CDR3 contains 13 residues. Trimming at V came to 5 bases and at J to 9 bases, leaving 7 bases not matched to a gene. CDR3 bases: TGTGCCAGCAGCACCGGACTAGTCGTTGAGCAGTTCTTC. Amino acids: CASSTGLVVEQFF.

This sequence joins TRBV6-5 and TRBJ2-7; 7 bases fit TRBD1. J lost 7 bases, V lost 5 bases, and 14 bases had no gene match. Germline-derived CDR1 and CDR2 are MNHEY and SVGAGI. CDR3 length: 15 residues. DNA for the CDR3: TGTGCCAGCAGTACCAACAGGGGTCTGCGGTGTGAGCAGTACTTC. Protein: CASSTNRGLRCEQYF.

The V call is TRBV7-3, the J call TRBJ1-2; maybe TRBD1 (6 bases). V shed 4 bases and J shed 8 bases, with 11 bases lying between them. Germline V lookup: CDR1 SGHTA, CDR2 FQGTGA. The CDR3 spans 12 residues. The CDR3 reads CASSSQGSGYTF. In nucleotides, the CDR3 is TGTGCCAGCAGCTCGCAGGGGAGCGGCTACACCTTC.

The rearrangement joins TRBV4-1 to TRBJ1-1; D not resolved. CDR1 and CDR2 (germline): MGHRA, YSYEKL. The CDR3 covers 16 residues. V lost 0 bases to trimming and J lost 1 base, with 12 bases between them. CDR3 region: CASSQDSMGRNTEAFF. CDR3 DNA sequence: TGCGCCAGCAGCCAAGATAGTATGGGGAGGAACACTGAAGCTTTCTTT.

The rearrangement joins TRBV5-1 to TRBJ2-3; D is ambiguous. V shed 0 bases and J shed 4 bases, with 3 bases lying between them. This CDR3 comprises 12 residues. Per germline, CDR1 SGHRS and CDR2 YFSETQ. The CDR3 reads CASSLGADTQYF. The CDR3 DNA reads as TGCGCCAGCAGCTTGGGAGCAGATACGCAGTATTTT.